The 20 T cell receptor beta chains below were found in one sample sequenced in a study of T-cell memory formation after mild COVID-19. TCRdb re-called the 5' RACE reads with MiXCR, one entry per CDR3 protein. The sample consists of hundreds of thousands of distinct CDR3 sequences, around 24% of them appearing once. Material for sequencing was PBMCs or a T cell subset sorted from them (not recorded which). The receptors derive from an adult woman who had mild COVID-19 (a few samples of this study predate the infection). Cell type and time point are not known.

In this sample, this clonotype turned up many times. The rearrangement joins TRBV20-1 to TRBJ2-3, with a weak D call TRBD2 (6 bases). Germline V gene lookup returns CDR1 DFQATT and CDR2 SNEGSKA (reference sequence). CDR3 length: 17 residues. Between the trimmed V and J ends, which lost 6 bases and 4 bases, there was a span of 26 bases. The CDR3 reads CSAQRGGGIGGADTQYF. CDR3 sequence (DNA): TGCAGTGCCCAGAGGGGCGGAGGGATCGGTGGGGCAGATACGCAGTATTTT.

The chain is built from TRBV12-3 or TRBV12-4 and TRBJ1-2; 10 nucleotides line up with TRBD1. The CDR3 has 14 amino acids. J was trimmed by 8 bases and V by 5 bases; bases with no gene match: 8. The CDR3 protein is CASSPTGGLQGYTF. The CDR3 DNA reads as TGTGCCAGCAGTCCGACAGGGGGCCTGCAGGGCTACACCTTC.

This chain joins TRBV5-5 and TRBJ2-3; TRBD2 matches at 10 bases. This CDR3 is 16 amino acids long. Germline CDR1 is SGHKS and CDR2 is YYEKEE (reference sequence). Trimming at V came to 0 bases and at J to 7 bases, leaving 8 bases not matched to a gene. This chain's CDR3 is CASSLGVAGGTNTQYF. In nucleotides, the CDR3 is TGTGCCAGCAGCTTGGGGGTAGCGGGGGGTACAAATACGCAGTATTTT.

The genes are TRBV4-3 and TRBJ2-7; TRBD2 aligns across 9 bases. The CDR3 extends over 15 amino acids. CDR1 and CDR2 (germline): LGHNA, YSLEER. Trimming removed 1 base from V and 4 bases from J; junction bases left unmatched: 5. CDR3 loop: CASSQGGSGSYEQYF. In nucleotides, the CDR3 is TGCGCCAGCAGCCAAGGTGGTAGCGGGAGTTACGAGCAGTACTTC.

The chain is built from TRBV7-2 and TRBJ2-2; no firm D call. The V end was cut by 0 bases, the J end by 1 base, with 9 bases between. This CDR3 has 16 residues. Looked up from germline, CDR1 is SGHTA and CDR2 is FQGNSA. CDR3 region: CASSLALKGNTGELFF. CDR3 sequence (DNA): TGTGCCAGCAGCTTAGCCCTGAAGGGGAACACCGGGGAGCTGTTTTTT.

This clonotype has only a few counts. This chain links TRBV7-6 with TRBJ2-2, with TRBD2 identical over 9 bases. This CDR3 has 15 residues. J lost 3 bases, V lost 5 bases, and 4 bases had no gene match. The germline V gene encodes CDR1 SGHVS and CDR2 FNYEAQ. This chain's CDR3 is CASSTGTSYTGELFF. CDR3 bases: TGTGCCAGCAGCACCGGGACTAGCTACACCGGGGAGCTGTTTTTT. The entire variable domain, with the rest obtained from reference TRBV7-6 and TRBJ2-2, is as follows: GAGVSQSPRYKVTKRGQDVALRCDPISGHVSLYWYRQALGQGPEFLTYFNYEAQQDKSGLPNDRFSAERPEGSISTLTIQRTEQRDSAMYRCASSTGTSYTGELFFGEGSRLTVL.

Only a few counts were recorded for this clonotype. The CDR3 nucleotides read TGTGCCAGCAGTTTTCAGTCCAGGGGGAATTCACCCCTCCACTTT. Translation: CASSFQSRGNSPLHF. This sequence joins TRBV12-3 or TRBV12-4 and TRBJ1-6, with 7 nucleotides matching TRBD1. The J segment lost 7 bases and the V segment lost 3 bases, leaving 6 bases of the junction unmatched. This CDR3 spans 15 amino acids.

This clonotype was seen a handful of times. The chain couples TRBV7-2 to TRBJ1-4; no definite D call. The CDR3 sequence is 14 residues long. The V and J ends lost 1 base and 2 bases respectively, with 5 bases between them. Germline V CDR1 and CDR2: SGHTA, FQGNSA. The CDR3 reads CASSLVQTNEKLFF. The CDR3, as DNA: TGTGCCAGCAGCTTAGTCCAGACTAATGAAAAACTGTTTTTT.

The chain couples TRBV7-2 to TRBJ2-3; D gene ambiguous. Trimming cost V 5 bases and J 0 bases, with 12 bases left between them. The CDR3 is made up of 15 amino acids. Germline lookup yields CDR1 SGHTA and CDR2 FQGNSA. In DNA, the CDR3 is TGTGCCAGCAGCCAAACGCCAGCTAGCACAGATACGCAGTATTTT. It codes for CASSQTPASTDTQYF.

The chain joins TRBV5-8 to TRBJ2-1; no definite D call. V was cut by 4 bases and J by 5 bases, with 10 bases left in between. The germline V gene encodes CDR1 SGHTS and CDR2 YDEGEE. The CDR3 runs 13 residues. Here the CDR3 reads CASSPSPHNEQFF. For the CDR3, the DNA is TGTGCCAGCAGCCCCAGCCCCCACAATGAGCAGTTCTTC.

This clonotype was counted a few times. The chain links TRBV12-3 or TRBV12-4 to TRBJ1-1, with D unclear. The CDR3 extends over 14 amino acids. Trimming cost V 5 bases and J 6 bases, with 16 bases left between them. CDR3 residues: CASSRGGSAAEAFF. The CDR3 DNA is TGTGCCAGCAGTCGGGGAGGTAGCGCGGCTGAAGCTTTCTTT.

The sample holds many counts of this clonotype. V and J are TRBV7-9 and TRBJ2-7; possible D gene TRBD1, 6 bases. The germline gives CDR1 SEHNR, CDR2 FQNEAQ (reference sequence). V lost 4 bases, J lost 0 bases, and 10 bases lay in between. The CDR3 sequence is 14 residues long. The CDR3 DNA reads TGTGCCAGCAGCTCGACAGGCTACTCCTACGAGCAGTACTTC. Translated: CASSSTGYSYEQYF.

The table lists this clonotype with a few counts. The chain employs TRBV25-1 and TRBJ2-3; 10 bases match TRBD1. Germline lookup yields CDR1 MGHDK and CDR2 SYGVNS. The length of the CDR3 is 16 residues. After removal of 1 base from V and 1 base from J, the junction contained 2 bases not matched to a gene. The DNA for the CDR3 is TGTGCCAGCAGTGAATGGGGGACAGGGGGCACAGATACGCAGTATTTT. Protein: CASSEWGTGGTDTQYF.

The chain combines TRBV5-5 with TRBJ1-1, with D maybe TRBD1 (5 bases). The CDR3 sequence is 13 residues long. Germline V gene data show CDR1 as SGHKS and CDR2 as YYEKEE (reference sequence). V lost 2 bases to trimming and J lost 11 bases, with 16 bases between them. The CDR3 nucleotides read TGTGCCAGCAGCTTTTCCACAGGTAATAACGCTTTCTTT. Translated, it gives CASSFSTGNNAFF.

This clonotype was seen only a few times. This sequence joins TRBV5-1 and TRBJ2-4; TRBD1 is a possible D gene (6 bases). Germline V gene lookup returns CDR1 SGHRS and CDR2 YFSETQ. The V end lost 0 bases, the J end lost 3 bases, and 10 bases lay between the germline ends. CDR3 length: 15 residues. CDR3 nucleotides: TGCGCCAGCAGCTTGGAACAGGGTAACAAAAACATTCAGTACTTC. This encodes CASSLEQGNKNIQYF. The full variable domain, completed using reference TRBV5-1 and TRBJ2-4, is KAGVTQTPRYLIKTRGQQVTLSCSPISGHRSVSWYQQTPGQGLQFLFEYFSETQRNKGNFPGRFSGRQFSNSRSEMNVSTLELGDSALYLCASSLEQGNKNIQYFGAGTRLSVL.

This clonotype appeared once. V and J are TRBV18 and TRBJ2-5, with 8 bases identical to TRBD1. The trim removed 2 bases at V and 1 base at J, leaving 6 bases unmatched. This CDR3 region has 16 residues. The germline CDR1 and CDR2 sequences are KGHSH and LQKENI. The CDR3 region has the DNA TGTGCCAGCTCACCAGGCACAGGGGGATTCCAAGAGACCCAGTACTTC. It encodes CASSPGTGGFQETQYF.

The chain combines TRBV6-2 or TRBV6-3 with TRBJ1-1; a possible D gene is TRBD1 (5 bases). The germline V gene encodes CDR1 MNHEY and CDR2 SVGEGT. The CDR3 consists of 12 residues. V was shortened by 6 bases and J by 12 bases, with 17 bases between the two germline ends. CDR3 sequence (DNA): TGTGCCAGCAGCGACAGCCCCGTGACGACTTTCTTT. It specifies CASSDSPVTTFF.

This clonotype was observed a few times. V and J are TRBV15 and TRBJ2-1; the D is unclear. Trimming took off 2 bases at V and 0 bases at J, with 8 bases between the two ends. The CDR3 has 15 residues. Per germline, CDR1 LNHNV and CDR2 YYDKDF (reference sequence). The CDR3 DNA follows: TGTGCCACCAGCAGATATCCTCGCTCCTACAATGAGCAGTTCTTC. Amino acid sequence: CATSRYPRSYNEQFF.

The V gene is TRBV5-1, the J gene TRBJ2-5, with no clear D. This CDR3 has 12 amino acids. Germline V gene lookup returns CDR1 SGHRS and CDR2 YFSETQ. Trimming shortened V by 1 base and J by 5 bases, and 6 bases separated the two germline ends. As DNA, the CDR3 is TGCGCCAGCAGCTTGATCGCGGAGACCCAGTACTTC. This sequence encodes CASSLIAETQYF.

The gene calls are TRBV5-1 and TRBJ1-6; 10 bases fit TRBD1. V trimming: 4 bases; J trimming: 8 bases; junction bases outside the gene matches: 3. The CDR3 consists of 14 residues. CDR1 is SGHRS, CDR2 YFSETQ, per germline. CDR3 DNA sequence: TGCGCCAGCAGCCAGACAGGGGGCGATTCACCCCTCCACTTT. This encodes CASSQTGGDSPLHF. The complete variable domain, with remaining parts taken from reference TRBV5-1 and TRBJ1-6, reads KAGVTQTPRYLIKTRGQQVTLSCSPISGHRSVSWYQQTPGQGLQFLFEYFSETQRNKGNFPGRFSGRQFSNSRSEMNVSTLELGDSALYLCASSQTGGDSPLHFGNGTRLTVT.